These 17 T cell receptor beta chains share one sample of origin, sequenced in a study of cytotoxic CD8 clonotypes in ibrutinib-treated CLL. Only in-frame clones appear in the TCRdb table, and some are missing; sequencing was by immunoSEQ multiplex PCR. Of about 310,000 clones in the sample, about 77% were seen once. Sequences were derived from PBMCs, sampled before ibrutinib treatment. These receptor sequences come from a human donor with chronic lymphocytic leukemia.

The CDR3 region is CASSHDRSNEKLFF. In DNA form, the CDR3 reads TGCGCCAGCAGCCATGACAGGTCTAATGAAAAACTGTTTTTT. V is TRBV4-3 and J is TRBJ1-4; maybe TRBD1 (6 bases). This CDR3 region has 14 residues. With 3 bases removed from V and 3 bases from J, the gap between germline ends came to 8 bases. CDR1 and CDR2 (germline): LGHNA, YSLEER.

The V and J genes are TRBV18 and TRBJ1-1; no clear D. Trimming shortened V by 4 bases and J by 1 base, and 7 bases separated the two germline ends. The germline V gene encodes CDR1 KGHSH and CDR2 LQKENI. The CDR3 consists of 13 residues. CDR3 coding DNA: TGTGCCAGCTCACAGAGGGAGAACACTGAAGCTTTCTTT. Translation: CASSQRENTEAFF.

V usage is TRBV6-5 and J usage is TRBJ2-1; TRBD2 might be the D (6 bases). Germline CDR1 reads MNHEY; CDR2 reads SVGAGI. Trimming pared 4 bases from V and 2 bases from J, leaving 12 bases between. The CDR3 sequence is 15 residues long. CDR3 in DNA: TGTGCCAGCAGTTCTAAGGGCGGGACCTACAATGAGCAGTTCTTC. Protein: CASSSKGGTYNEQFF.

This chain connects TRBV25-1 to TRBJ2-7; D gene uncertain. The CDR3 is made up of 15 amino acids. V lost 3 bases and J lost 7, with 19 bases in between. Per the germline V gene, CDR1 is MGHDK and CDR2 is SYGVNS. As DNA, the CDR3 is TGTGCCAGCAGTGATAGTCTTGGCACACACGGGGAGCAGTACTTC. Residues: CASSDSLGTHGEQYF.

J is TRBJ1-1 and V is TRBV30; weak D call: TRBD1 (5 bases). Deletions cut 2 bases from V and 3 bases from J, with 7 bases between. The CDR3 is 12 residues long. Germline CDR1 GTSNPN, CDR2 SVGIG (reference sequence). The CDR3 nucleotides are TGTGCCTGGAGTCAGGGTTACACTGAAGCTTTCTTT. Protein sequence: CAWSQGYTEAFF.

V gene TRBV5-6 combines with J gene TRBJ1-5; TRBD1 is a possible D gene (6 bases). CDR3 size: 13 residues. Germline CDR1 is SGHDT and CDR2 is YYEEEE. Trimming removed 4 bases at V and 7 bases at J, with 12 bases between. The CDR3 DNA is TGTGCCAGCAGCGGCGGGACACTACAGCCCCAGCATTTT. It yields the protein CASSGGTLQPQHF.

The chain combines TRBV9 with TRBJ1-2; possible D gene TRBD1, 5 bases. CDR3 size: 15 residues. The V gene's germline CDR1 is SGDLS and CDR2 YYNGEE. V lost 0 bases, J lost 3 bases, and 12 bases lay in between. For the CDR3, the DNA is TGTGCCAGCAGCGTAGGTAGCAGGGAGTACTATGGCTACACCTTC. It specifies CASSVGSREYYGYTF.

The rearrangement links TRBV4-1 to TRBJ2-1, with 11 bases identical to TRBD2. Per the germline V gene, CDR1 is MGHRA and CDR2 is YSYEKL. V trimming: 4 bases; J trimming: 7 bases; junction bases outside the gene matches: 6. CDR3 size: 15 residues. CDR3 nucleotides: TGCGCCAGCAGCCCAACTAGCGGGAGATGGAATGAGCAGTTCTTC. Its protein is CASSPTSGRWNEQFF.

The V and J genes are TRBV5-6 and TRBJ2-7; weak D call: TRBD1 (7 bases). Per germline, CDR1 SGHDT and CDR2 YYEEEE. The ends were cut back, 0 bases at V and 1 base at J, with 14 bases in the middle. The CDR3 covers 16 residues. The CDR3 region has the DNA TGTGCCAGCAGCTTGGGAGGGGGGACAGAGTCCTACGAGCAGTACTTC. Its protein product is CASSLGGGTESYEQYF.

The chain has TRBV7-2 and TRBJ2-3; 7 bases fit TRBD2. V shed 1 base, J shed 4 bases, and the junction held 8 bases outside the gene matches. This CDR3 has 16 amino acids. Germline assignment: CDR1 SGHTA and CDR2 FQGNSA. Written as DNA, the CDR3 is TGTGCCAGCAGCTTAGTAGTATCGGCGGGAGCAGATACGCAGTATTTT. It translates to CASSLVVSAGADTQYF.

This clone was picked up a small number of times. The V gene is TRBV7-9, the J gene TRBJ2-7; 9 bases agree with TRBD2. The CDR3 is made up of 15 amino acids. Germline CDR1 SEHNR, CDR2 FQNEAQ (reference sequence). After removal of 1 base from V and 3 bases from J, the junction contained 4 bases not matched to a gene. CDR3 residues: CASSLVAGDIYEQYF. The CDR3 DNA reads as TGTGCCAGCAGCTTAGTAGCGGGAGATATCTACGAGCAGTACTTC.

This clone has only a few counts. This chain joins TRBV4-1 and TRBJ1-2; TRBD1 matches 8 bases. V shed 2 bases, J shed 6 bases, and the junction held 5 bases outside the gene matches. The CDR3 has 14 residues. Germline values: CDR1 MGHRA, CDR2 YSYEKL. The CDR3 DNA is TGCGCCAGCAGCCAAATACCGGGACAGGATGGCTACACCTTC. It encodes CASSQIPGQDGYTF.

The table lists this clone with many counts. This chain connects TRBV6-4 to TRBJ2-3; 9 bases are a match to TRBD2. Germline values: CDR1 MRHNA, CDR2 SNTAGT. J was trimmed by 1 base and V by 5 bases; bases with no gene match: 1. This CDR3 is built from 14 residues. This CDR3 reads CASSLAGGTDTQYF. DNA for the CDR3: TGTGCCAGCAGTTTAGCGGGAGGCACAGATACGCAGTATTTT.

This clone was observed a few times. The chain uses TRBV30 and TRBJ2-3, with D maybe TRBD1 (6 bases). The CDR3 consists of 13 residues. Germline lookup yields CDR1 GTSNPN and CDR2 SVGIG (reference sequence). Trimming took off 3 bases at V and 0 bases at J, with 7 bases between the two ends. CDR3 nucleotides: TGTGCCTGGAGCAGGGGTAGCACAGATACGCAGTATTTT. Translating it yields CAWSRGSTDTQYF.

The rearrangement links TRBV5-1 to TRBJ2-3, with 12 bases fitting TRBD2. With V trimmed by 4 bases and J by 4 bases, 4 bases remained unmatched. The length of the CDR3 is 15 residues. Germline lookup yields CDR1 SGHRS and CDR2 YFSETQ. For the CDR3, the DNA is TGCGCCAGCAGCCCCCTAGCGGGAGGGGCAGATACGCAGTATTTT. Protein sequence: CASSPLAGGADTQYF.

CDR3 in DNA: TGCGCCAGCAGCGCGGACCTAAATCAGCCCCAGCATTTT. Translating it yields CASSADLNQPQHF. The chain employs TRBV5-1 and TRBJ1-5, with D uncertain. Germline V gives CDR1 SGHRS, CDR2 YFSETQ. V lost 4 bases, J lost 4 bases, and 9 bases lay in between. CDR3 length: 13 residues.

The gene calls are TRBV7-2 and TRBJ1-3; a possible D gene is TRBD1 (6 bases). From germline, CDR1 is SGHTA and CDR2 FQGNSA. The ends were cut back, 5 bases at V and 4 bases at J, with 12 bases in the middle. The CDR3 extends over 14 amino acids. Written as DNA, the CDR3 is TGTGCCAGCAGCCGGGACACTCCCGGAAACACCATATATTTT. Its protein product is CASSRDTPGNTIYF.